This T cell receptor beta chain was captured by sequencing in a study of post-analysis software for immune sequencing data. Turning to the study itself: Patients with relapsing-remitting, secondary progressive and progressive-relapsing multiple sclerosis courses were all represented. Study observations and caveats: Normalized Chao1 diversity was significantly reduced in patients versus controls. Samples made in the same batch grouped tightly together by F measure. Roughly 5 TRBV segments, TRBV5-6, TRBV5-1 and TRBV20-1 among them, were found more frequent in patients than controls.

Included in the TCR beta cDNA libraries were unique molecular identifiers. About 500,000 cDNA molecules were obtained per 1 to 10 million input T cells. TCRdb re-derived calls from the PCR reads in MiXCR, one entry per CDR3 protein. Among hundreds of thousands of distinct CDR3 sequences, 40% to 50% were seen once, and the ten largest hold 1.7%. This clonotype has just a few counts. Antigen: not known. Germline V lookup: CDR1 MGHRA, CDR2 YSYEKL. The CDR3 runs to 15 residues. The sequence came from a girl between 5 and 17 years old with multiple sclerosis. The genes are TRBV4-1 and TRBJ2-5, with TRBD1 matching 9 bases. Near its end, the DNA agrees better with TRBJ2-7, so the J call may be wrong. Sequenced input: blood. DNA for the CDR3: TGCGCCAGCAGCCGCCCGGGACAGGGTCACTACGAGCAGTACTTC. It yields the protein CASSRPGQGHYEQYF.